Listed below are T cell receptor beta chains from one sample, sequenced in a study of spatial heterogeneity in lung cancer. In TCRdb, the 5' RACE reads were re-called with MiXCR into one record per CDR3 protein. The table shows about 26,000 distinct CDR3 sequences, with 6% occurring only once. The sequencing used PBMCs, collected at follow-up. The receptors shown here come from a male donor with early-stage non-small cell lung cancer. Both conserved end residues are part of each CDR3. Fields, in order: clone size, D gene, J gene, V gene, CDR3 protein, CDR3 DNA. A D gene is named only where the DNA matches it firmly. Size values are once, few and many counts, or a class for expanded clones, and some rows have none.

>.|.|TRBJ2-2|TRBV19
CASSIAHANTGELFF
TGTGCCAGTAGTATCGCACACGCGAACACCGGGGAGCTGTTTTTT
>many|.|TRBJ1-5|TRBV12-3/TRBV12-4
CASSLSVGQPQHF
TGTGCCAGCAGTTTAAGTGTGGGGCAGCCCCAGCATTTT
>many|.|TRBJ2-3|TRBV5-1
CASSLVVEDTQYF
TGCGCCAGCAGCTTGGTCGTGGAAGATACGCAGTATTTT
>many|.|TRBJ2-3|TRBV20-1
CSAPRRHTDTQYF
TGCAGTGCTCCACGACGCCACACAGATACGCAGTATTTT
>many|.|TRBJ2-5|TRBV7-2
CASSRPVQETQYF
TGTGCCAGCAGCCGCCCCGTTCAGGAGACCCAGTACTTC
>few|.|TRBJ2-6|TRBV25-1
CASSEFAGSGANVLTF
TGTGCCAGCAGTGAATTCGCGGGATCTGGGGCCAACGTCCTGACTTTC
>medium-sized|TRBD1|TRBJ1-1|TRBV4-2
CASSPQGDTEAFF
TGTGCCAGCAGCCCACAGGGGGACACTGAAGCTTTCTTT
>many|TRBD1|TRBJ2-1|TRBV19
CASSITGTGDNEQFF
TGTGCCAGTAGTATCACGGGGACAGGCGACAATGAGCAGTTCTTC
>.|.|TRBJ1-6|TRBV7-2
CASTPTAGSPLHF
TGTGCCAGCACCCCGACAGCGGGGTCACCCCTCCACTTT
>many|.|TRBJ2-2|TRBV7-3
CASSLTTTRTGELFF
TGTGCCAGCAGCTTAACAACGACGCGCACCGGGGAGCTGTTTTTT